This T cell receptor (beta chain) was sequenced in a study of PD-1 blockade in classical Hodgkin lymphoma. Study-level results: What caused the repertoire differences, perhaps disease activity or prior therapy, remains undefined. As was reported, newly diagnosed patients showed lower baseline TCR diversity than healthy donors did.

Method: immunoSEQ multiplex PCR; TCRdb's copy keeps in-frame clones and lacks some. The profile shows tens of thousands of clones, approximately 78% of them singletons. To note about this clone: What it recognizes is unknown.

This CDR3 is 12 amino acids long. V was clipped by 8 bases and J by 4 bases, with 8 bases between them. The V gene's germline CDR1 is MDHEN and CDR2 SYDVKM. All patients experienced relapse after autologous stem cell transplantation, and brentuximab vedotin exposure was variable. This material consisted of peripheral blood mononuclear cells (PBMCs), taken before the second cycle of nivolumab. The source is a human donor with classical Hodgkin lymphoma. This rearrangement joins TRBV28 to TRBJ2-2; D not certain. The CDR3 DNA is TGTGCCAGCCAAGTGAGCACCGGGGAGCTGTTTTTT. Protein sequence: CASQVSTGELFF.